This TCR beta chain was retrieved from a study of beta chain features in type 1 diabetes. Overall study: There was similarity between patients and healthy donors in age, gender and cell yields. Sorted cells examined across all samples numbered about 110,000,000.

The study reverse transcribed the entire isolated RNA, so it sequenced expressed TCRB transcripts. Method: immunoSEQ multiplex PCR; TCRdb's copy keeps in-frame clones and lacks some. The sample includes a few hundred thousand clones, approximately 10% seen only once; the top ten take 1% to 1.5%. Study conclusions and caveats: Diminished insertions and augmented deletions at VDJ junctions characterized type 1 diabetes patients. Because the template was cDNA, high-expressing cells might be over-represented.

V lost 5 bases to trimming and J lost 5 bases, with 14 bases between them. Germline CDR1 reads SGHRS; CDR2 reads YFSETQ. The CDR3 is made up of 13 amino acids. This clone was picked up many times. No antigen is known for it. This receptor was obtained from a man between 18 and 35 years old in good health. V gene TRBV5-1 combines with J gene TRBJ2-7; D might be TRBD1 or TRBD2, each matching 5 bases. The sample was central memory CD4+ T cells from blood. The DNA of the CDR3 is TGCGCCAGCAGGCAGGGACCATCGGACGAGCAGTACTTC. It encodes CASRQGPSDEQYF.